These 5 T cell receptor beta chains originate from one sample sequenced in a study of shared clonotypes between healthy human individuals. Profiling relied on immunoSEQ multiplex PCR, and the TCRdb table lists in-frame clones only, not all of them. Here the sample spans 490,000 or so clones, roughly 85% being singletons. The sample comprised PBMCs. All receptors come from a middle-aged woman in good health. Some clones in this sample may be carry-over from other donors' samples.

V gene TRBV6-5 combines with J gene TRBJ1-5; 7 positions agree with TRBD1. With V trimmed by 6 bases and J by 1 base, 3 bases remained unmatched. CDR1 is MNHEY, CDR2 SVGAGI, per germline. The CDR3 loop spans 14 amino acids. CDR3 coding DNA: TGTGCCAGCAGACAGACAGGGAGCAATCAGCCCCAGCATTTT. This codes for CASRQTGSNQPQHF.

DNA for the CDR3: TGCGCCAGCAGTGAGTTTAACGGCTACGAGCAGTACTTC. Residues: CASSEFNGYEQYF. The rearrangement uses TRBV10-2 and TRBJ2-7; D not certain. The CDR3 has 13 amino acids. In germline, CDR1 is WSHSY, CDR2 SAAADI. V gave up 1 base and J gave up 3 bases, with 7 bases separating them.

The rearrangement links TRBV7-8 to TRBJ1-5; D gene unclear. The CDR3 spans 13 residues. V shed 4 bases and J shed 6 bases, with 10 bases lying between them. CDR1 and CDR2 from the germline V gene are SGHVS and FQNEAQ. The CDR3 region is CASSYNAFQPQHF. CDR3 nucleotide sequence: TGTGCCAGCAGCTACAATGCGTTTCAGCCCCAGCATTTT. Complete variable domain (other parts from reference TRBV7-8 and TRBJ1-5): GAGVSQSPRYKVAKRGQDVALRCDPISGHVSLFWYQQALGQGPEFLTYFQNEAQLDKSGLPSDRFFAERPEGSVSTLKIQRTQQEDSAVYLCASSYNAFQPQHFGDGTRLSIL.

The chain's CDR3 is CASSDNTGFTEAFF. As DNA, the CDR3 is TGTGCCAGCAGTGATAATACAGGGTTCACTGAAGCTTTCTTT. J is TRBJ1-1 and V is TRBV28, with a possible D match to TRBD1 (6 bases). Germline CDR1 is MDHEN and CDR2 is SYDVKM. There are 14 residues in the CDR3. Deletions cut 5 bases from V and 4 bases from J, with 14 bases between.

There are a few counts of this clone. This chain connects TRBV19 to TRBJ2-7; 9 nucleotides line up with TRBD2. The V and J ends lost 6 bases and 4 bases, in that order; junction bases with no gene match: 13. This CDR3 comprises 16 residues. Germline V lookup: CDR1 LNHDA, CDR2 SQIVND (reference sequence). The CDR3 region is CASSPLARTSEYEQYF. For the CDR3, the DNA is TGTGCCAGTAGCCCCCTCGCTCGGACTAGCGAATACGAGCAGTACTTC.